The 32 T cell receptor beta chains given below trace back to one sample, sequenced in a study of blood T cell repertoires in COVID-19 (TCRdb year 2020). Library preparation employed the immunoSEQ multiplex PCR assay. This immuneACCESS table, as held by TCRdb, lists in-frame sequences with V and J called but not all clones. Of the missing ones, under half trace to an unresolved V gene in checked studies; the others have no known cause. Recorded for this sample are over 85,000 clones; roughly 85% of them occurred a single time. Of the sample, roughly 37% is held by the ten largest clones. The sequenced sample consisted of peripheral blood. These receptors were obtained from a man older than 75 with acute or convalescent COVID-19.

The V and J genes are TRBV6-6 and TRBJ1-3; TRBD1 might be the D (5 bases). Looked up from germline, CDR1 is MNHNY and CDR2 is SVGAGI (reference sequence). The V gene lost 6 bases and the J gene lost 0 bases, with 6 bases spanning the gap. The CDR3 covers 13 residues. The CDR3 nucleotides are TGTGCCAGCAGAGACAGCTCTGGAAACACCATATATTTT. It encodes CASRDSSGNTIYF.

The genes are TRBV13 and TRBJ2-7, with D possibly being TRBD2 (7 bases). The germline V and J ends were trimmed by 5 bases and 11 bases, with 22 bases remaining between them. From germline, CDR1 is PRHDT and CDR2 FYEKMQ (reference sequence). The CDR3 sequence is 14 residues long. The CDR3 protein is CASSKGGVAGTEYF. CDR3 bases: TGTGCCAGCAGCAAAGGGGGGGTGGCGGGGACGGAGTACTTC.

The chain carries TRBV30 and TRBJ1-3, with a weak D call TRBD1 (5 bases). Per the germline V gene, CDR1 is GTSNPN and CDR2 is SVGIG (reference sequence). The CDR3 has 14 amino acids. Between the trimmed V and J ends, which lost 5 bases and 0 bases, there was a span of 11 bases. Here the CDR3 reads CAWVIGGSGNTIYF. CDR3 DNA: TGTGCCTGGGTAATCGGGGGCTCTGGAAACACCATATATTTT.

The J gene is TRBJ2-1, the V gene TRBV6-6; 9 bases fit TRBD2. The germline V gene has CDR1 MNHNY and CDR2 SVGAGI (reference sequence). V gave up 6 bases and J gave up 8 bases; unmatched junction bases: 8. The CDR3 sequence is 14 residues long. CDR3 DNA: TGTGCCAGCAGAATGGGACTAGCAGGCGATGAGCAGTTCTTC. Its translation: CASRMGLAGDEQFF.

The rearrangement joins TRBV5-4 to TRBJ2-3, with 11 bases that match TRBD2. Germline CDR1 and CDR2: SGHNT and YYREEE (reference sequence). The CDR3 loop spans 17 amino acids. V lost 0 bases and J lost 4; bases outside the gene matches: 7. The CDR3 here is CASSLAGTSGVSDTQYF. For the CDR3, the DNA is TGTGCCAGCAGCTTGGCTGGGACTAGCGGAGTTTCAGATACGCAGTATTTT.

The rearrangement links TRBV11-2 to TRBJ1-3; 8 bases map to TRBD1. With V trimmed by 3 bases and J by 0 bases, 13 bases remained unmatched. This CDR3 comprises 19 residues. The germline CDR1 and CDR2 sequences are SGHAT and FQNNGV. CDR3 nucleotides: TGTGCCAGCAGCTTTGGACAGGGACTTTCGCCGGGCTCTGGAAACACCATATATTTT. Translating it yields CASSFGQGLSPGSGNTIYF.

This CDR3 is CASSKGQGGNEQFF. DNA of the CDR3: TGTGCCAGTAGTAAGGGACAGGGGGGCAATGAGCAGTTCTTC. The chain combines TRBV19 with TRBJ2-1, with 11 bases that match TRBD1. The CDR3 has 14 amino acids. After removal of 4 bases from V and 6 bases from J, the junction contained 2 bases not matched to a gene. Germline V gene sequence: CDR1 LNHDA, CDR2 SQIVND (reference sequence).

The V gene is TRBV10-2, the J gene TRBJ2-7; possible D gene TRBD2, 7 bases. The CDR3 has 15 residues. V lost 0 bases and J lost 6, with 15 bases in between. Germline CDR1 is WSHSY and CDR2 is SAAADI. CDR3 residues: CASSESTRGAGEQYF. The CDR3 coding sequence is TGCGCCAGCAGTGAGTCGACTCGGGGGGCGGGCGAGCAGTACTTC.

The chain employs TRBV11-3 and TRBJ1-2; 9 bases agree with TRBD1. Germline V gene sequence: CDR1 SGHNT, CDR2 YENEEA. The length of the CDR3 is 14 residues. Unmatched junction bases numbered 7, after V lost 4 bases and J lost 7 bases. The DNA for the CDR3 is TGTGCCAGCAGCTCTACTGGACAGGGGAGTGGCTACACCTTC. It translates to CASSSTGQGSGYTF.

V is TRBV9 and J is TRBJ2-3, with TRBD2 identical over 7 bases. The germline V gene has CDR1 SGDLS and CDR2 YYNGEE. Trimming cost V 0 bases and J 6 bases; bases outside gene matches: 10. CDR3 length: 16 amino acids. Here the CDR3 DNA reads TGTGCCAGCAGCGTAGTGGAAGCGGGGCGGCCGGATACGCAGTATTTT. This codes for CASSVVEAGRPDTQYF.

This clone has just one count. The chain is built from TRBV7-2 and TRBJ2-1; TRBD1 matches 9 bases. Germline-derived CDR1 and CDR2 are SGHTA and FQGNSA. With V trimmed by 5 bases and J by 4 bases, 6 bases remained unmatched. This CDR3 spans 15 amino acids. CDR3 sequence (DNA): TGTGCCAGCAGCCCTTACAGGGGGCTGTACAATGAGCAGTTCTTC. Its translation: CASSPYRGLYNEQFF.

The genes are TRBV27 and TRBJ2-2; D is possibly TRBD2 (5 bases). CDR3 length: 15 residues. Trimming removed 5 bases at V and 6 bases at J, with 16 bases between. In germline, CDR1 is MNHEY, CDR2 SMNVEV (reference sequence). The CDR3 region is CASSPYLLVPGELFF. CDR3 bases: TGTGCCAGCAGTCCCTACTTACTAGTTCCCGGGGAGCTGTTTTTT.

The gene calls are TRBV11-2 and TRBJ2-6, with a possible D match to TRBD2 (6 bases). This CDR3 spans 16 amino acids. V gave up 5 bases and J gave up 4 bases, with 15 bases separating them. Looked up from germline, CDR1 is SGHAT and CDR2 is FQNNGV. CDR3 nucleotides: TGTGCCAGCAGCCCAACCCGACGGGGGGGGGCCAACGTCCTGACTTTC. Translating gives CASSPTRRGGANVLTF. The whole variable domain, remainder taken from reference TRBV11-2 and TRBJ2-6, is EAGVAQSPRYKIIEKRQSVAFWCNPISGHATLYWYQQILGQGPKLLIQFQNNGVVDDSQLPKDRFSAERLKGVDSTLKIQPAKLEDSAVYLCASSPTRRGGANVLTFGAGSRLTVL.

The gene calls are TRBV28 and TRBJ2-7, with TRBD2 as a possible D gene (7 bases). From germline, CDR1 is MDHEN and CDR2 SYDVKM. There are 14 residues in the CDR3. Trimming left V 3 bases short and J 5 bases short, with 14 bases between. The CDR3 loop reads CASSLEGGQNEQYF. CDR3 DNA sequence: TGTGCCAGCAGTTTGGAGGGGGGGCAAAACGAGCAGTACTTC. The entire variable domain, with the rest obtained from reference TRBV28 and TRBJ2-7, is as follows: DVKVTQSSRYLVKRTGEKVFLECVQDMDHENMFWYRQDPGLGLRLIYFSYDVKMKEKGDIPEGYSVSREKKERFSLILESASTNQTSMYLCASSLEGGQNEQYFGPGTRLTVT.

V usage is TRBV7-8 and J usage is TRBJ1-3; tentatively, D is TRBD1 (6 bases). V lost 3 bases to trimming and J lost 5 bases, with 11 bases between them. The CDR3 consists of 14 residues. Germline V gives CDR1 SGHVS, CDR2 FQNEAQ. This CDR3 reads CASSFDRHRNTIYF. The CDR3 nucleotides are TGTGCCAGCAGCTTTGACAGGCACAGAAACACCATATATTTT.

The chain employs TRBV10-3 and TRBJ1-1; unclear D gene. Germline lookup yields CDR1 ENHRY and CDR2 SYGVKD. Trimming shortened V by 0 bases and J by 1 base, and 9 bases separated the two germline ends. The CDR3 runs 15 residues. In DNA form, the CDR3 reads TGTGCCATCAGTGAGTCTTACTCTCCGAACACTGAAGCTTTCTTT. Translated: CAISESYSPNTEAFF.

This chain connects TRBV7-2 to TRBJ1-1; 8 bases are a match to TRBD1. V dropped 2 bases and J dropped 0; count of bases not matched to a gene: 11. The CDR3 has 18 amino acids. The germline gives CDR1 SGHTA, CDR2 FQGNSA. The CDR3 spells CASSLRSGTGFLNTEAFF. The CDR3 DNA reads TGTGCCAGCAGCTTAAGGTCCGGGACAGGTTTTTTGAACACTGAAGCTTTCTTT.

The J gene is TRBJ2-1, the V gene TRBV11-2; D gene uncertain. CDR1 SGHAT and CDR2 FQNNGV come from the germline V gene. Trimming shortened V by 1 base and J by 12 bases, and 10 bases separated the two germline ends. The CDR3 is 12 residues long. CDR3 sequence reads: CASSLAARGQFF. As DNA, the CDR3 is TGTGCCAGCAGCTTAGCCGCCCGCGGGCAGTTCTTC.

This chain links TRBV30 with TRBJ1-2, with TRBD1 matching over 7 bases. Unmatched junction bases numbered 7, after V lost 3 bases and J lost 6 bases. The CDR3 totals 13 residues. Germline loops: CDR1 GTSNPN, CDR2 SVGIG (reference sequence). The CDR3 loop is CAWSRQGSNGYTF. The CDR3 DNA follows: TGTGCCTGGAGCCGACAGGGATCGAATGGCTACACCTTC.

The V and J genes are TRBV7-8 and TRBJ1-3, with 9 positions matching TRBD1. With V trimmed by 0 bases and J by 4 bases, 1 base remained unmatched. Per germline, CDR1 SGHVS and CDR2 FQNEAQ. The CDR3 covers 15 residues. CDR3 nucleotide sequence: TGTGCCAGCAGCTTAGCGGGACAGGGAGGAAACACCATATATTTT. It yields the protein CASSLAGQGGNTIYF.

This clone showed up just a few times. The chain combines TRBV3-1 (or the pseudogene TRBV3-2) with TRBJ2-7; a weak D match, TRBD2 (6 bases). V was cut by 2 bases and J by 1 base, with 12 bases left in between. CDR3 size: 15 residues. Germline CDR1 is LGHDT and CDR2 is YNNKEL (reference sequence). As DNA, the CDR3 is TGTGCCAGCAGCCAAATGACGGGAGCTTCCTACGAGCAGTACTTC. Protein: CASSQMTGASYEQYF.

The chain is built from TRBV3-1 (or the pseudogene TRBV3-2) and TRBJ2-7; TRBD2 is a possible D gene (5 bases). Trimming removed 2 bases at V and 6 bases at J, with 11 bases between. The germline V gene has CDR1 LGHDT and CDR2 YNNKEL (reference sequence). The CDR3 totals 13 residues. In DNA form, the CDR3 reads TGTGCCAGCAGCCAAAAGTCGGGATTCGAGCAGTACTTC. Translation: CASSQKSGFEQYF.

The chain links TRBV6-5 to TRBJ2-2; 8 nucleotides agree with TRBD2. This CDR3 comprises 14 residues. Germline CDR1 is MNHEY and CDR2 is SVGAGI. The V and J ends lost 7 bases and 7 bases, in that order; junction bases with no gene match: 8. The CDR3 nucleotides read TGTGCCAGCAACCTACTAGCGGCTAGCGGGGAGCTGTTTTTT. It codes for CASNLLAASGELFF.

The chain uses TRBV27 and TRBJ2-1; TRBD2 aligns across 10 bases. The CDR3 extends over 15 amino acids. The trim removed 2 bases at V and 10 bases at J, leaving 8 bases unmatched. Per germline, CDR1 MNHEY and CDR2 SMNVEV (reference sequence). This CDR3 is CASSLLAGVPGEQFF. CDR3 sequence (DNA): TGTGCCAGCAGTTTACTAGCGGGAGTCCCGGGGGAGCAGTTCTTC.

The V and J genes are TRBV19 and TRBJ1-4; 11 nucleotides line up with TRBD1. CDR1 is LNHDA and CDR2 is SQIVND in the germline V gene (reference sequence). This CDR3 has 13 amino acids. V lost 8 bases to trimming and J lost 8 bases; unmatched junction nucleotides: 4. The CDR3 sequence: CASAGTGGEKLFF. In DNA form, the CDR3 reads TGTGCCAGTGCCGGGACAGGGGGAGAAAAACTGTTTTTT.

The CDR3 spells CASSSSRLAGAYEQFF. The CDR3 bases are TGTGCCAGCAGCTCGTCACGACTAGCGGGAGCCTATGAGCAGTTCTTC. The J gene is TRBJ2-1, the V gene TRBV7-8; 12 bases line up with TRBD2. CDR1 is SGHVS, CDR2 FQNEAQ, per germline. The J segment lost 8 bases and the V segment lost 4 bases, leaving 9 bases of the junction unmatched. The length of the CDR3 is 16 residues.

This clone was counted ten times or more. The rearrangement uses TRBV9 and TRBJ2-2, with 7 bases lining up with TRBD1. Germline CDR1 reads SGDLS; CDR2 reads YYNGEE. V gave up 3 bases and J gave up 8 bases; unmatched junction bases: 7. The CDR3 extends over 14 amino acids. DNA for the CDR3: TGTGCCAGCAGCGACAGGACAGGTTTAGGGGAGCTGTTTTTT. Residues: CASSDRTGLGELFF.

The genes are TRBV7-9 and TRBJ1-1, with D possibly matching TRBD1 (5 bases). Germline V gene data show CDR1 as SEHNR and CDR2 as FQNEAQ (reference sequence). Trimming took 4 bases from V and 3 from J, leaving 12 bases between them. CDR3 length equals 14 residues. The CDR3 coding sequence is TGTGCCAGCAGCTACCTCCAGGGTGACACTGAAGCTTTCTTT. It specifies CASSYLQGDTEAFF.

This sequence joins TRBV7-6 and TRBJ2-7; D not certain. V lost 1 base, J lost 0 bases, and 7 bases lay in between. The CDR3 has 14 amino acids. From germline, CDR1 is SGHVS and CDR2 FNYEAQ. The CDR3 spells CASSLGWASYEQYF. Written as DNA, the CDR3 is TGTGCCAGCAGCTTAGGATGGGCCTCCTACGAGCAGTACTTC.

This clone showed up just a few times. This rearrangement joins TRBV6-2 or TRBV6-3 to TRBJ1-4; TRBD1 agrees at 8 bases. CDR1 MNHEY and CDR2 SVGEGT come from the germline V gene. CDR3 size: 15 residues. The trim removed 5 bases at V and 8 bases at J, leaving 10 bases unmatched. CDR3 DNA: TGTGCCAGCAGTACGTTAGGACAGGGCGGCGAAAAACTGTTTTTT. The encoded protein is CASSTLGQGGEKLFF.

This clone was picked up one time. As DNA, the CDR3 is TGTGCCAGTAGTGCCGGGACTAGCGGGAGGAGGGAAGAGACCCAGTACTTC. Translating gives CASSAGTSGRREETQYF. The rearrangement uses TRBV19 and TRBJ2-5; TRBD2 aligns across 15 bases. J was trimmed by 3 bases and V by 5 bases; bases with no gene match: 7. The CDR3 has 17 residues. CDR1 and CDR2 (germline): LNHDA, SQIVND (reference sequence).

V usage is TRBV4-3 and J usage is TRBJ2-7; TRBD2 aligns across 12 bases. V gave up 2 bases and J gave up 3 bases; unmatched junction bases: 8. The germline gives CDR1 LGHNA, CDR2 YSLEER. CDR3 size: 17 residues. The chain's CDR3 is CASSQLPTSGRGYEQYF. The CDR3, as DNA: TGCGCCAGCAGCCAACTTCCGACTAGCGGGAGAGGCTACGAGCAGTACTTC.